The rows below give T cell receptor beta chains drawn from one sample of a study of blood T cell repertoires in COVID-19. Assay: immunoSEQ multiplex PCR; the TCRdb copy retains only in-frame clones and omits some. The sample lists 250,000 to 300,000 clones, about nine tenths occurring once. The specimen sequenced was peripheral blood. Receptors originate from a young woman with COVID-19, enrolled during active disease. The CDR3 runs from the conserved cysteine through the conserved F or W. Part of the rows lack a size; the others show once, few, many or a class for expanded clones.

length,J,size,V,CDR3
15,TRBJ2-7,-,TRBV18,CASSPGLGLSYEQYF
18,TRBJ1-1,-,TRBV11-3,CASSLDRKGPGVRPRAFF
14,TRBJ1-6,-,TRBV7-9,CASSAQGQKAPLHF
15,TRBJ1-6,-,TRBV10-3,CAISEMGTGPVTLHF
14,TRBJ1-6,-,TRBV19,CASSIMAVNSPLHF
14,TRBJ2-1,-,TRBV3-1/TRBV3-2,CASSQLAGGNEQFF
15,TRBJ2-3,-,TRBV10-3,CAISEDRGRTDTQYF
16,TRBJ2-1,-,TRBV5-4,CASSQGTSGSINEQFF
14,TRBJ1-1,medium-sized,TRBV6-2/TRBV6-3,CASSTTGGITEAFF
16,TRBJ2-7,-,TRBV21-1,CASSPRTSGFASEQYF
13,TRBJ1-1,-,TRBV10-3,CAAQGQVNTEAFF
14,TRBJ2-5,-,TRBV2,CASSPVSREGTQYF
15,TRBJ2-5,-,TRBV15,CATSRAGQGGETQYF
15,TRBJ1-5,-,TRBV2,CASRKSDRVDQPQHF
16,TRBJ2-7,-,TRBV5-1,CASSLGGQGLLSEQYF
16,TRBJ1-5,-,TRBV28,CASSFGAGNFNQPQHF
13,TRBJ1-4,many,TRBV4-3,CASSQDYFGKLFF
12,TRBJ2-3,-,TRBV5-1,CASSPSRDTQYF
13,TRBJ1-2,-,TRBV19,CASSTRDSYGYTF
15,TRBJ2-7,-,TRBV5-4,CASSPGTGATYEQYF
19,TRBJ2-6,once,TRBV9,CASSVYSTGGSSGANVLTF
13,TRBJ2-1,-,TRBV7-2,CASSVQGINEQFF
14,TRBJ2-3,-,TRBV7-2,CASSLGGWADTQYF
12,TRBJ1-1,-,TRBV29-1,CSVATGNTEAFF
14,TRBJ2-2,-,TRBV25-1,CASYSGDRAGELFF
20,TRBJ2-2,-,TRBV6-4,CASKQGAGLAGGANTGELFF
15,TRBJ1-4,-,TRBV30,CAWSTGGSTNEKLFF
16,TRBJ2-7,-,TRBV28,CASRRQGARAYYEQYF
15,TRBJ1-5,-,TRBV28,CASCYGGVSGQPQHF
16,TRBJ2-7,-,TRBV11-3,CASSPGGAVAGYEQYF
14,TRBJ2-5,-,TRBV6-6,CASSYRGRGETQYF
14,TRBJ2-5,-,TRBV30,CAWTPPGLIQTQYF
15,TRBJ2-7,-,TRBV10-1,CASSELAGVRYEQYF
14,TRBJ2-7,-,TRBV2,CASSDQGFSYEQYF
17,TRBJ2-2,-,TRBV2,CASSYLRDREATGELFF
15,TRBJ2-7,-,TRBV19,CASSTGAGLYYEQYF
12,TRBJ2-3,-,TRBV19,CASSKYTDTQYF
12,TRBJ1-2,-,TRBV2,CASSRDREGYTF
13,TRBJ1-1,-,TRBV10-2,CASNLGLDTEAFF
15,TRBJ1-5,few,TRBV11-2,CASSSGQGWLQPQHF
12,TRBJ2-7,-,TRBV29-1,CSVRQGLKEQYF
15,TRBJ2-3,-,TRBV27,CASSLGGVAPDTQYF